The clone carrying this T cell receptor beta chain came up a few times. The antigen is not known. The data are from a study of response to subunit inactivated influenza vaccine. Points from the study as a whole: The authors suggested that every seasonal influenza vaccination recruits few new T cells.

CDR1 and CDR2 (germline): SQVTM, ANQGSEA. The CDR3 runs to 12 residues. Trimming removed 3 bases at V and 4 bases at J, with 9 bases between. One entry per CDR3 protein, called by TCRdb with MiXCR from the RT-PCR reads. Of roughly 700,000 distinct CDR3 sequences in the sample, approximately 13% are singletons; the top ten hold 6% to 7%. This rearrangement joins TRBV29-1 to TRBJ2-5; D is undetermined. The specimen was PBMCs from blood, collected 14 to 15 days before vaccination. The receptor was derived from a man in his fifties who received an inactivated influenza vaccine. The chain's CDR3 is CSVDGALETQYF. CDR3 DNA sequence: TGCAGCGTTGACGGCGCTTTAGAGACCCAGTACTTC.